A single TCR beta chain is shown here with its context. Preparation of the TCRbeta library was carried out with unique molecular identifiers. One entry per CDR3 protein results from TCRdb running MiXCR on the PCR reads. This table holds some 500,000 distinct CDR3 sequences, 32% found once. This entry belongs to a study of T-cell reconstitution after alpha-beta-depleted transplantation in children. The ends were cut back, 7 bases at V and 4 bases at J, with 19 bases in the middle. This CDR3 has 15 amino acids. The germline CDR1 and CDR2 sequences are MRHNA and SNTAGT. The origin of this receptor is a human donor who donated a stem cell graft to a child with aplastic anemia. The V call is TRBV6-4, the J call TRBJ1-2; D uncertain. Here the sequenced sample was PBMCs from the stem cell graft donor, taken from the stem cell graft. CDR3 sequence (DNA): TGTGCCAGCACCCCGTTCATGGCAGCCTCCTATGGCTACACCTTC. It translates to CASTPFMAASYGYTF.